These 18 T cell receptor beta chains were all obtained from the same sample, sequenced in a study of T cells after posttransplantation cyclophosphamide. Control samples came 1 year after myeloablative marrow transplants with methotrexate plus calcineurin inhibitor. Some clones are missing from TCRdb's copy, which holds only in-frame ones; the method was immunoSEQ multiplex PCR. This sample yields about 14,000 clones, of which roughly 84% are seen a single time; around 4.6% belongs to the top ten. The sequencing here drew on PBMCs, taken 350 to 400 days after allogeneic stem cell transplant with calcineurin inhibitor and methotrexate. These receptors all come from a male patient aged 18 to 29 who received an allogeneic stem cell transplant from a related donor, was CMV-positive, and had no GVHD. Some T cells here may be from the graft donor.

This chain links TRBV28 with TRBJ1-3, with 11 positions matching TRBD1. V lost 1 base, J lost 7 bases, and 9 bases stayed unmatched. This CDR3 comprises 17 residues. Germline values: CDR1 MDHEN, CDR2 SYDVKM. The CDR3 DNA reads TGTGCCAGCAGTTTATCTAACTTGGGACAGGGGGGGAACACCATATATTTT. Amino acid sequence: CASSLSNLGQGGNTIYF.

This rearrangement joins TRBV6-5 to TRBJ1-5, with D tentatively TRBD1 (6 bases). The CDR3 length is 15 residues. Germline V gene data show CDR1 as MNHEY and CDR2 as SVGAGI. The V end was cut by 5 bases, the J end by 0 bases, with 11 bases between. In DNA form, the CDR3 reads TGTGCCAGCAGTCGTGACAGGACTAGCAATCAGCCCCAGCATTTT. It is translated as CASSRDRTSNQPQHF.

The sample holds a few counts of this clone. This chain links TRBV5-3 with TRBJ1-1; D is unclear. TRBV5-3 is treated as an ORF (open reading frame) with a function not yet certain. CDR3 length equals 14 residues. V was cut by 1 base and J by 4 bases, with 11 bases left in between. For the CDR3, the DNA is TGTGCCAGAAGCTTGTGTCGGCCGGGCACTGAAGCTTTCTTT. Translating it yields CARSLCRPGTEAFF.

The chain joins TRBV6-5 to TRBJ2-7; weak D call: TRBD1 (5 bases). The germline gives CDR1 MNHEY, CDR2 SVGAGI. V lost 2 bases and J lost 3, with 8 bases in between. This CDR3 has 13 residues. The CDR3 loop is CASSYGARYEQYF. CDR3 bases: TGTGCCAGCAGTTACGGGGCGCGCTACGAGCAGTACTTC.

The rearrangement links TRBV2 to TRBJ2-1; the D gene is possibly TRBD1 (7 bases). The germline V and J ends were trimmed by 8 bases and 9 bases, with 20 bases remaining between them. Germline-derived CDR1 and CDR2 are SNHLY and FYNNEI. CDR3 length: 14 residues. The chain's CDR3 is CASGGQGVSGEQFF. CDR3 bases: TGTGCCAGCGGAGGGCAGGGGGTCTCCGGTGAGCAGTTCTTC.

This rearrangement joins TRBV10-3 to TRBJ2-5, with a possible D match to TRBD1 (6 bases). The end of the DNA aligns better with TRBJ2-7, so the J call may be wrong. The CDR3 spans 14 residues. Germline CDR1 is ENHRY and CDR2 is SYGVKD. The CDR3, as DNA: TGTGCCATCAGTACGCAGGGGAGTACGGACGAGCAGTACTTC. This sequence encodes CAISTQGSTDEQYF.

This rearrangement joins TRBV4-2 to TRBJ1-1; 10 nucleotides match TRBD1. CDR1 is LGHNA, CDR2 YNFKEQ, per germline. The CDR3 totals 14 residues. V lost 5 bases and J lost 6; bases outside the gene matches: 6. CDR3 sequence reads: CASSERQGAAEAFF. In DNA, the CDR3 is TGTGCCAGCAGCGAACGACAGGGGGCCGCTGAAGCTTTCTTT.

The chain combines TRBV30 with TRBJ1-4, with unresolved D. CDR1 is GTSNPN and CDR2 is SVGIG in the germline V gene (reference sequence). This CDR3 contains 15 residues. Trimming took off 2 bases at V and 8 bases at J, with 18 bases between the two ends. The CDR3 DNA sequence: TGTGCCTGGAGTCGGGAACCGACCCTGGGAGAAAAACTGTTTTTT. Translating gives CAWSREPTLGEKLFF.

This clone was seen only once. The chain carries TRBV27 and TRBJ1-5; perhaps TRBD1 as D (5 bases). Germline-derived CDR1 and CDR2 are MNHEY and SMNVEV (reference sequence). This CDR3 contains 14 residues. With 10 bases removed from V and 1 base from J, the gap between germline ends came to 14 bases. In nucleotides, the CDR3 is TGTGCCAACCCAGGGATCGAGAGCAATCAGCCCCAGCATTTT. Amino acid sequence: CANPGIESNQPQHF.

The chain is built from TRBV27 and TRBJ2-1, with D tentatively TRBD2 (5 bases). Trimming pared 3 bases from V and 6 bases from J, leaving 12 bases between. The CDR3 sequence is 14 residues long. Germline-derived CDR1 and CDR2 are MNHEY and SMNVEV (reference sequence). The CDR3 DNA reads TGTGCCAGCAGTTTGAGAGGGCCCCTCAATGAGCAGTTCTTC. It is translated as CASSLRGPLNEQFF.

CDR3 protein: CARKGQGDADTQYF. CDR3 nucleotide sequence: TGTGCCAGAAAGGGGCAGGGTGATGCAGATACGCAGTATTTT. This chain connects TRBV2 to TRBJ2-3; D is possibly TRBD1 (5 bases). This CDR3 contains 14 residues. In germline, CDR1 is SNHLY, CDR2 FYNNEI. V lost 9 bases to trimming and J lost 4 bases, with 17 bases between them.

The rearrangement uses TRBV28 and TRBJ1-1; D unresolved. The CDR3 totals 13 residues. In germline, CDR1 is MDHEN, CDR2 SYDVKM. V lost 2 bases and J 1 base, leaving 5 bases between the germline ends. CDR3 coding DNA: TGTGCCAGCAGTTTACCCCGGAACACTGAAGCTTTCTTT. Protein product: CASSLPRNTEAFF.

V gene TRBV5-6 combines with J gene TRBJ2-5, with TRBD2 matching over 10 bases. The J call is in doubt because the DNA end fits TRBJ2-7 better. CDR1 is SGHDT and CDR2 is YYEEEE in the germline V gene. This CDR3 is 15 amino acids long. CDR3 region: CASSLGGLAGVEQYF. In DNA, the CDR3 is TGTGCCAGCAGCTTGGGGGGCCTAGCGGGAGTCGAGCAGTACTTC.

Note on this clone: Since no conserved phenylalanine or tryptophan closes the CDR3, a read error is the likely cause. The rearrangement uses TRBV5-6 and TRBJ2-7, with 7 positions matching TRBD2. There are 15 residues in the CDR3. V lost 0 bases to trimming and J lost 2 bases; unmatched junction nucleotides: 5. Germline lookup yields CDR1 SGHDT and CDR2 YYEEEE. The CDR3 region is CASSLGLAAPYEQYL. The CDR3 region has the DNA TGTGCCAGCAGCTTGGGTCTAGCGGCACCCTACGAGCAGTACCTC.

This rearrangement joins TRBV5-4 to TRBJ1-1; D perhaps matches TRBD1 (5 bases). Per germline, CDR1 SGHNT and CDR2 YYREEE (reference sequence). The V end was cut by 4 bases, the J end by 1 base, with 14 bases between. The length of the CDR3 is 15 residues. CDR3: CASSPPGGGNTEAFF. For the CDR3, the DNA is TGTGCCAGCAGCCCTCCGGGGGGTGGGAACACTGAAGCTTTCTTT.

V gene TRBV7-2 combines with J gene TRBJ2-1, with 9 bases lining up with TRBD2. Trimming removed 5 bases from V and 9 bases from J; junction bases left unmatched: 17. This CDR3 has 17 residues. CDR1 is SGHTA, CDR2 FQGNSA, per germline. CDR3 in amino acids: CASSPGLARNSGSEQFF. Here the CDR3 DNA reads TGTGCCAGCAGCCCGGGACTAGCCCGAAATTCAGGGAGTGAGCAGTTCTTC.

The chain has TRBV10-1 and TRBJ2-3, with 12 positions matching TRBD2. Looked up from germline, CDR1 is WNHNN and CDR2 is SYGVQD (reference sequence). With 2 bases clipped from V and 2 bases from J, the junction kept 2 bases outside the gene matches. The CDR3 loop spans 16 amino acids. CDR3 region: CASSETSGRPTDTQYF. In nucleotides, the CDR3 is TGCGCCAGCAGTGAGACTAGCGGGAGGCCCACAGATACGCAGTATTTT.

The chain combines TRBV19 with TRBJ2-1; weak D call: TRBD2 (6 bases). This CDR3 has 18 amino acids. The V gene's germline CDR1 is LNHDA and CDR2 SQIVND (reference sequence). Trimming took off 4 bases at V and 0 bases at J, with 19 bases between the two ends. CDR3 bases: TGTGCCAGTAGTACCACAACCGCTAGCGTCAGCTCCTACAATGAGCAGTTCTTC. It encodes CASSTTTASVSSYNEQFF. Variable domain in full (rest from reference TRBV19 and TRBJ2-1): DGGITQSPKYLFRKEGQNVTLSCEQNLNHDAMYWYRQDPGQGLRLIYYSQIVNDFQKGDIAEGYSVSREKKESFPLTVTSAQKNPTAFYLCASSTTTASVSSYNEQFFGPGTRLTVL.